The TCR beta chain under discussion was sequenced for a study of cytomegalovirus exposure and HLA in healthy donors. As regards this clone: The target antigen is unknown.

Germline CDR1 and CDR2: LNHDA and SQIVND (reference sequence). The CDR3 spans 14 residues. Trimming cost V 9 bases and J 0 bases, with 12 bases left between them. 60 Vbeta and 13 Jbeta primers were used in PCR. Clones were read by immunoSEQ multiplex PCR, and TCRdb kept only the in-frame ones, dropping some. The top ten clones hold 4.9% of a sample with around 70,000 clones, roughly 70% of them seen once. General study findings and limits: According to an earlier analysis, most TCR beta V segments yielded productive rearrangements about 90% or about 30% of the time.

The clonotype comes from a man between 60 and 70 years old in good health and CMV-seropositive. Sequencing was carried out using PBMCs. V and J are TRBV19 and TRBJ1-5, with D perhaps TRBD1 (5 bases). The CDR3 here is CASNSGNSNQPQHF. CDR3 in DNA: TGTGCCAGCAATTCAGGGAATAGCAATCAGCCCCAGCATTTT.